In its sample, the clone carrying this TCR beta chain was seen a few times. Its antigen is unknown. These data are taken from a study of CD8+ T cells in alopecia areata. Turning to the study itself: Treated patients were given 5 to 10 mg oral tofacitinib twice daily. Study-level results: Lesional tissue from the scalp (especially in alopecia totalis/universalis) showed higher clonality than normal scalp.

In each case, RNA was isolated and then reverse transcribed into cDNA as the sequencing template. Only in-frame clones appear in the TCRdb table, and some are missing; sequencing was by immunoSEQ multiplex PCR. The sample includes more than 95,000 clones, 41% of them seen just once. What was sequenced was CD4+ T cells sorted from blood. This sequence originates from a human donor with alopecia areata.

The CDR3 DNA is TGTGCCAGCAGGTTCCCCTCTAGCGGGAACACCGGGGAGCTGTTTTTT. This sequence encodes CASRFPSSGNTGELFF. The chain uses TRBV25-1 and TRBJ2-2; 7 bases agree with TRBD2. Germline-derived CDR1 and CDR2 are MGHDK and SYGVNS. The CDR3 sequence is 16 residues long. V was pared by 6 bases and J by 1 base, with 8 bases of the junction left unmatched.